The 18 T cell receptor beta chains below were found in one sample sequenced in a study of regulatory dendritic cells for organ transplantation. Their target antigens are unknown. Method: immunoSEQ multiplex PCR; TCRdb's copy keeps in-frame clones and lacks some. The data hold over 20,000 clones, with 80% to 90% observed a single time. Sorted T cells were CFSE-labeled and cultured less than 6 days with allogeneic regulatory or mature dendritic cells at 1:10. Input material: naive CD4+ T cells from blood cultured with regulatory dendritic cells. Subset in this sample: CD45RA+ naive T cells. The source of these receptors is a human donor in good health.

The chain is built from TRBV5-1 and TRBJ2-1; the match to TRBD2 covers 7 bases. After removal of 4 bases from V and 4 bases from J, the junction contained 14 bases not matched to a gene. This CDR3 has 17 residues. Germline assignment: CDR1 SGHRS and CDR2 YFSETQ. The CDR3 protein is CASSGTFSSGTYNEQFF. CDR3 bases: TGCGCCAGCAGCGGCACATTCTCTAGCGGCACTTACAATGAGCAGTTCTTC. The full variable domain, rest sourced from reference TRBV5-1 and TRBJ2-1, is KAGVTQTPRYLIKTRGQQVTLSCSPISGHRSVSWYQQTPGQGLQFLFEYFSETQRNKGNFPGRFSGRQFSNSRSEMNVSTLELGDSALYLCASSGTFSSGTYNEQFFGPGTRLTVL.

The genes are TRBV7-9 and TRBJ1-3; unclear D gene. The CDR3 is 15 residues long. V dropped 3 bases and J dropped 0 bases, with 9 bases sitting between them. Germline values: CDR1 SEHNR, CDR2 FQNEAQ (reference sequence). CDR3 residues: CASSFGDFSGNTIYF. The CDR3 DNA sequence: TGTGCCAGCAGCTTTGGGGATTTCTCTGGAAACACCATATATTTT.

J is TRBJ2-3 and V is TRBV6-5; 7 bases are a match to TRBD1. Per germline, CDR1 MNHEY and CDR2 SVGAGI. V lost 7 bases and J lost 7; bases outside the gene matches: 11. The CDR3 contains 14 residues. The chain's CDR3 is CASKRQGARNTQYF. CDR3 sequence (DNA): TGTGCCAGCAAGAGACAGGGTGCGAGAAATACGCAGTATTTT.

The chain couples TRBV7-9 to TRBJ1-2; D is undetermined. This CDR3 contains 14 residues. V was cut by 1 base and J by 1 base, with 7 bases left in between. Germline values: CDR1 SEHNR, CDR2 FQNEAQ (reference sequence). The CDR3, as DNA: TGTGCCAGCAGCTTAGGGCAGGTTAACTATGGCTACACCTTC. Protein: CASSLGQVNYGYTF. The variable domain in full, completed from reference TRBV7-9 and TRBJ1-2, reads DTGVSQNPRHKITKRGQNVTFRCDPISEHNRLYWYRQTLGQGPEFLTYFQNEAQLEKSRLLSDRFSAERPKGSFSTLEIQRTEQGDSAMYLCASSLGQVNYGYTFGSGTRLTVV.

This chain's CDR3 is CATSRDSTNYNSPLHF. CDR3 sequence (DNA): TGTGCCACCAGCAGAGATAGTACGAACTATAATTCACCCCTCCACTTT. V is TRBV15 and J is TRBJ1-6; D is ambiguous. Deletions cut 0 bases from V and 3 bases from J, with 9 bases between. Looked up from germline, CDR1 is LNHNV and CDR2 is YYDKDF (reference sequence). The CDR3 contains 16 residues.

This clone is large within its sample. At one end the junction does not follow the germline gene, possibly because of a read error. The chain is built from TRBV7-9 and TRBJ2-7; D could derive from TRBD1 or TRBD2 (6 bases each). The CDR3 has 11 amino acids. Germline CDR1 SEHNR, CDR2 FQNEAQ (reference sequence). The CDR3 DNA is TGTGCCAGCAGCCTAGGGGGGAAGACGATCTTC. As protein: CASSLGGKTIF.

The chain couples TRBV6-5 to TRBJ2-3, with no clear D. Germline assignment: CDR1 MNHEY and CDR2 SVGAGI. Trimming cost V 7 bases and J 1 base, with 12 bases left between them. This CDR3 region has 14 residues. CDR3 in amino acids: CASTHPQGTDTQYF. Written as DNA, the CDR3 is TGTGCCAGCACCCACCCCCAGGGCACAGATACGCAGTATTTT.

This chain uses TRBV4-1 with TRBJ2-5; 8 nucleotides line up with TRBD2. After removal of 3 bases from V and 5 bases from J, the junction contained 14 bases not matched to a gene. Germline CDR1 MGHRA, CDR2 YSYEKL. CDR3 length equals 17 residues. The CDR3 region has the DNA TGCGCCAGCAGCCACCCCCTCCTCGGGGGGGGCCGGGAGACCCAGTACTTC. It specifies CASSHPLLGGGRETQYF.

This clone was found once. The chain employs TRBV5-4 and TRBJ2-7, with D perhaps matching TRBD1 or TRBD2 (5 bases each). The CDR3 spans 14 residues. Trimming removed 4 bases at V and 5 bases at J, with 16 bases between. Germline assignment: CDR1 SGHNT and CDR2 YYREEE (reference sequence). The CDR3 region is CASSAGYVGDEQYF. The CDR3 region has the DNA TGTGCCAGCAGCGCAGGGTATGTCGGGGACGAGCAGTACTTC. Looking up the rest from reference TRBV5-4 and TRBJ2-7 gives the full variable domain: ETGVTQSPTHLIKTRGQQVTLRCSSQSGHNTVSWYQQALGQGPQFIFQYYREEENGRGNFPPRFSGLQFPNYSSELNVNALELDDSALYLCASSAGYVGDEQYFGPGTRLTVT.

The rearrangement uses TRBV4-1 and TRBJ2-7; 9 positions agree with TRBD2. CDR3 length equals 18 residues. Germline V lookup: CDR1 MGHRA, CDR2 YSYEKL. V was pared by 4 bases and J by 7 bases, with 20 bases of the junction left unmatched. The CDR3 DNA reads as TGCGCCAGCAGCCCCAGACGTTTGGCGCGGGAGGGCCTTGAGGAGCAGTACTTC. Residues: CASSPRRLAREGLEEQYF.

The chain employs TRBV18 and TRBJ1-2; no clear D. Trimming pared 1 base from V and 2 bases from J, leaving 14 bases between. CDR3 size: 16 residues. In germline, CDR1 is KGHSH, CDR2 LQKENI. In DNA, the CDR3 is TGTGCCAGCTCACCACTTGACTCTTCGGCCAACTATGGCTACACCTTC. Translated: CASSPLDSSANYGYTF.

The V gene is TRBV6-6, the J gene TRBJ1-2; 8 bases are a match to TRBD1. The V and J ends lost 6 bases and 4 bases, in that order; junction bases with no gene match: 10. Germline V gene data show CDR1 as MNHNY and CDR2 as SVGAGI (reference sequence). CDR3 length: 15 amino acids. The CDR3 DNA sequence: TGTGCCAGCAGGAAGCAGGGGGCGCGGGGCTATGGCTACACCTTC. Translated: CASRKQGARGYGYTF.

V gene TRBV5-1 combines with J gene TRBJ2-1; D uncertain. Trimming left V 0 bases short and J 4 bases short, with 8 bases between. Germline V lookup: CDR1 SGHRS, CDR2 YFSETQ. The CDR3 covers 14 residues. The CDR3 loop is CASSLVENYNEQFF. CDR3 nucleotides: TGCGCCAGCAGCTTGGTTGAAAATTACAATGAGCAGTTCTTC.

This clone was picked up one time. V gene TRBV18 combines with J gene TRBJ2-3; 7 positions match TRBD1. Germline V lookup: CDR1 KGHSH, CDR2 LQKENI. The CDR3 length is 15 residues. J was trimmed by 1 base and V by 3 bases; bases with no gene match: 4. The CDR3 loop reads CASSPRQGGTDTQYF. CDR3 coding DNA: TGTGCCAGCTCACCCCGACAGGGTGGCACAGATACGCAGTATTTT.

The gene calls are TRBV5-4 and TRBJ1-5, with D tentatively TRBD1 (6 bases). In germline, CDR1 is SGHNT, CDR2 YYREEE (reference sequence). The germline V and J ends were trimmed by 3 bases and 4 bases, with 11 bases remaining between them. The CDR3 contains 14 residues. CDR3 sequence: CASSSDRDNQPQHF. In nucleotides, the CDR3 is TGTGCCAGCAGCTCGGACAGAGATAATCAGCCCCAGCATTTT.

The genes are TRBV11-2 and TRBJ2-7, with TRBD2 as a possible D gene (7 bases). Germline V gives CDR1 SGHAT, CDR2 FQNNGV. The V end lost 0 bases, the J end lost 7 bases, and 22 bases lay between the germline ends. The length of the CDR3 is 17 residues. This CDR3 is CASSLDFSGGPPGEQYF. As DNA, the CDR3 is TGTGCCAGCAGCTTAGATTTTTCGGGGGGCCCTCCGGGGGAGCAGTACTTC.

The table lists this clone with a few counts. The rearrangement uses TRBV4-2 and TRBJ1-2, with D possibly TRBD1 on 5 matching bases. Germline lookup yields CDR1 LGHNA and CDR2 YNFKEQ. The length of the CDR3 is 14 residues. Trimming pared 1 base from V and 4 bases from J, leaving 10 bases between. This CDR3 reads CASSQGQGTYGYTF. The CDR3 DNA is TGTGCCAGCAGCCAAGGGCAGGGCACCTATGGCTACACCTTC.

CDR3 nucleotides: TGTGCCAGTAGTATGTCCCCGGACAGGAAAGAGACCCAGTACTTC. It translates to CASSMSPDRKETQYF. The chain recombines TRBV19 with TRBJ2-5; 7 positions agree with TRBD1. The CDR3 contains 15 residues. Germline-derived CDR1 and CDR2 are LNHDA and SQIVND (reference sequence). V trimming: 3 bases; J trimming: 3 bases; junction bases outside the gene matches: 7.